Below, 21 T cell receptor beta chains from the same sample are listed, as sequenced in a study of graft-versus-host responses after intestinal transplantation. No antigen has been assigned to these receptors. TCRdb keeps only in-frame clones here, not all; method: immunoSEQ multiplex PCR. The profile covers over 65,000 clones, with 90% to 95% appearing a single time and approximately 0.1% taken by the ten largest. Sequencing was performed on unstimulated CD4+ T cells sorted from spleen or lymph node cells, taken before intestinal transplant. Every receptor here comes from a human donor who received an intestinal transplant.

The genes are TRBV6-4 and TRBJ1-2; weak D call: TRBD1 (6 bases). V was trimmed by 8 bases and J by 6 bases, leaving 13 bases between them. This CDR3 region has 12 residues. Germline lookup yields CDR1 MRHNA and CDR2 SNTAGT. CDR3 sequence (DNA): TGTGCCAGCCCTGAGGGGGGGGATGGCTACACCTTC. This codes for CASPEGGDGYTF.

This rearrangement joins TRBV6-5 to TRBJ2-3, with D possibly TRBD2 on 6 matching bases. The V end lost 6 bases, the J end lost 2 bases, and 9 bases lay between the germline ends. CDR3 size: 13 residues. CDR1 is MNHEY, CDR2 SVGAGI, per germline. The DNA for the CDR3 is TGTGCCAGCAGACTAGCCTTCACAGATACGCAGTATTTT. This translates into CASRLAFTDTQYF.

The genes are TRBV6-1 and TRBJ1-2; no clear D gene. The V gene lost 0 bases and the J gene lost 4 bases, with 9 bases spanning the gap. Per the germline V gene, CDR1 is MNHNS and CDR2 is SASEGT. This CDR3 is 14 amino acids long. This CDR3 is CASSEAGTFYGYTF. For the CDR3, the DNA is TGTGCCAGCAGTGAAGCGGGCACCTTCTATGGCTACACCTTC.

The CDR3 protein is CAWSEEGRKAFF. The CDR3 region has the DNA TGTGCCTGGAGTGAGGAGGGGAGGAAAGCTTTCTTT. The V call is TRBV30, the J call TRBJ1-1; a weak D match, TRBD1 (5 bases). The V gene's germline CDR1 is GTSNPN and CDR2 SVGIG (reference sequence). This CDR3 region has 12 residues. V was pared by 1 base and J by 9 bases, with 12 bases between.

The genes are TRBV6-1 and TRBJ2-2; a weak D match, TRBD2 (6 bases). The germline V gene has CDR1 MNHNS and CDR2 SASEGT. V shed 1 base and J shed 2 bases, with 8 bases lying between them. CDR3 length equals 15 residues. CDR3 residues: CASSEGTTNTGELFF. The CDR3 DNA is TGTGCCAGCAGTGAAGGGACTACCAACACCGGGGAGCTGTTTTTT.

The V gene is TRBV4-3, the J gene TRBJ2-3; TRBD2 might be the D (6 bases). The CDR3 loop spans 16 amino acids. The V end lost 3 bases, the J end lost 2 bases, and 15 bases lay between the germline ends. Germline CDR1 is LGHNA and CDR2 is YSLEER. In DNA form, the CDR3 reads TGCGCCAGCAGCCACTCTCGCGGGGCGCCCACAGATACGCAGTATTTT. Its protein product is CASSHSRGAPTDTQYF.

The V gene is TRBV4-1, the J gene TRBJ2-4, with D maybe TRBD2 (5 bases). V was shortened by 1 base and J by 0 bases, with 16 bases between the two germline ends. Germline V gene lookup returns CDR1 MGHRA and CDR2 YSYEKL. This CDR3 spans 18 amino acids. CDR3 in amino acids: CASSQGTASGLAKNIQYF. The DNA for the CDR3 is TGCGCCAGCAGCCAAGGAACAGCAAGTGGACTAGCCAAAAACATTCAGTACTTC.

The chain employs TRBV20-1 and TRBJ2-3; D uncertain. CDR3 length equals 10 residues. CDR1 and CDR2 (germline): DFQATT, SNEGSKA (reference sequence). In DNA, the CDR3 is TGCTCCCCCTACACAGATACGCAGTATTTT. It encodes CSPYTDTQYF.

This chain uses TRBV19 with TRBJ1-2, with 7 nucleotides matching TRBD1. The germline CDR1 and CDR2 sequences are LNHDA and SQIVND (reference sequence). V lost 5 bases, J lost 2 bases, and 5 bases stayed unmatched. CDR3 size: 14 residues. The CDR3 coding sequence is TGTGCCAGTAGTGTGATACAGGGGAACTATGGCTACACCTTC. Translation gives CASSVIQGNYGYTF.

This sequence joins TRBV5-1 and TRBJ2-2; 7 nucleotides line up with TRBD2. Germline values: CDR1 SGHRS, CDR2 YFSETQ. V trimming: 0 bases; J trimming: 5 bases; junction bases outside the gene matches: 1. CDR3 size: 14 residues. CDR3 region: CASSLDGGTGELFF. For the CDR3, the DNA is TGCGCCAGCAGCTTGGACGGGGGGACCGGGGAGCTGTTTTTT.

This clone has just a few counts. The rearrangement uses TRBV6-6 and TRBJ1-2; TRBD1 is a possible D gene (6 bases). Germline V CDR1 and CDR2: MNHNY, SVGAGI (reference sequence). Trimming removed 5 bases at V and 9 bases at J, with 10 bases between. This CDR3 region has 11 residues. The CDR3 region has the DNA TGTGCCAGCAGTAACAGGGTTAGCTACACCTTC. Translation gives CASSNRVSYTF.

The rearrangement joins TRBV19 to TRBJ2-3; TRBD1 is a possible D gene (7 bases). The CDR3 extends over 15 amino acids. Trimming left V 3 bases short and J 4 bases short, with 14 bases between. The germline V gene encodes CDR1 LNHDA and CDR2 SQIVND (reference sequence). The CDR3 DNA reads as TGTGCCAGTAGTATTGGGGGGACAGCCGCAGATACGCAGTATTTT. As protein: CASSIGGTAADTQYF.

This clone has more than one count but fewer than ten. CDR3 DNA: TGCGCCAGCACCTTGGGGGCGGGTACTGAAGCTTTCTTT. Translation gives CASTLGAGTEAFF. The chain combines TRBV10-2 with TRBJ1-1, with a tentative D call TRBD1 (6 bases). Germline-derived CDR1 and CDR2 are WSHSY and SAAADI. V was clipped by 7 bases and J by 5 bases, with 14 bases between them. The CDR3 covers 13 residues.

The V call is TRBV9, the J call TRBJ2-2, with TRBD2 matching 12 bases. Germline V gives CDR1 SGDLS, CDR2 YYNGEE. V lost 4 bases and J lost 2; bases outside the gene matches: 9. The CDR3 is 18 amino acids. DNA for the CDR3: TGTGCCAGCAGCACCCTAGCGGGGGGGATTCTTAACACCGGGGAGCTGTTTTTT. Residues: CASSTLAGGILNTGELFF.

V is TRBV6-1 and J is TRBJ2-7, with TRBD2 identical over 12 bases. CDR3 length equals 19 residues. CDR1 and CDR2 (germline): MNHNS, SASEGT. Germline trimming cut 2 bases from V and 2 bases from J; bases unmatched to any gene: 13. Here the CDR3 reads CASSEMGLAGELLTYEQYF. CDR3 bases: TGTGCCAGCAGTGAAATGGGACTAGCGGGCGAGTTACTAACCTACGAGCAGTACTTC.

As DNA, the CDR3 is TGTGCCACCAGCAGAAAGGGACAGGGGTCTGGAAACACCATATATTTT. Translated: CATSRKGQGSGNTIYF. The gene calls are TRBV15 and TRBJ1-3; 10 nucleotides align to TRBD1. The germline gives CDR1 LNHNV, CDR2 YYDKDF (reference sequence). V was pared by 2 bases and J by 1 base, with 2 bases of the junction left unmatched. The CDR3 is made up of 16 amino acids.

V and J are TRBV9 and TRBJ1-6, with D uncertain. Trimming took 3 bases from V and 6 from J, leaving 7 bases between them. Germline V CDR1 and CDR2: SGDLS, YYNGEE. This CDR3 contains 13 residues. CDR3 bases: TGTGCCAGCAGCGCGGAGGCTAATTCACCCCTCCACTTT. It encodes CASSAEANSPLHF. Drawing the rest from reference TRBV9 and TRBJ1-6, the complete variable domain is DSGVTQTPKHLITATGQRVTLRCSPRSGDLSVYWYQQSLDQGLQFLIQYYNGEERAKGNILERFSAQQFPDLHSELNLSSLELGDSALYFCASSAEANSPLHFGNGTRLTVT.

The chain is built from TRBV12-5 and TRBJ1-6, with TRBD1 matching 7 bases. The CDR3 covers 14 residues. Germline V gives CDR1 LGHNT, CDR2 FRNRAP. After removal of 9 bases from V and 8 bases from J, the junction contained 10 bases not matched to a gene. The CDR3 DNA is TGTGCTAGCCAGGGGGTTAGAGAGGATTCACCCCTCCACTTT. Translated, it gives CASQGVREDSPLHF.

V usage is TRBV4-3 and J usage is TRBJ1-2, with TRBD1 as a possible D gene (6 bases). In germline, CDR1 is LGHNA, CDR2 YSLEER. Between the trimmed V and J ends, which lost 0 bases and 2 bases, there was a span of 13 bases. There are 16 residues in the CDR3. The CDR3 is CASSQDWTATNYGYTF. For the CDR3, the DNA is TGCGCCAGCAGCCAAGATTGGACAGCTACCAACTATGGCTACACCTTC.

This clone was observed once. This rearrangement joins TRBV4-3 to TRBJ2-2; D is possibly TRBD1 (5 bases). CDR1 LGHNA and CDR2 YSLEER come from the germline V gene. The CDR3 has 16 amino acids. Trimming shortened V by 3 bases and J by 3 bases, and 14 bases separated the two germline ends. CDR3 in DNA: TGCGCCAGCAGCCATACGACAGCCCGTGACACCGGGGAGCTGTTTTTT. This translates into CASSHTTARDTGELFF.

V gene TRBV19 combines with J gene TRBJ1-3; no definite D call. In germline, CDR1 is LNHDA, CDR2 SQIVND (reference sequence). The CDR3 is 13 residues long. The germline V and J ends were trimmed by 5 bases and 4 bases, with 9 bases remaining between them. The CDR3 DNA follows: TGTGCCAGTAGTGGAGAGGCCGGAAACACCATATATTTT. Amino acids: CASSGEAGNTIYF.